These T cell receptor beta chains were read from a single sample in a study of neurological immune-mediated disorders. TCRdb processed the 5' RACE reads anew with MiXCR; each CDR3 protein has one entry. Of around 52,000 distinct CDR3 sequences in the sample, around 5.8% were seen once. The sequenced sample was CD4+ T cells from blood. The receptors here all came from a woman aged 18-29 years with multiple sclerosis. CDR3s include the opening cysteine and the closing phenylalanine or tryptophan. The order of the fields is J gene, V gene, clone size, D gene, CDR3 protein, CDR3 DNA. The D gene is left open where the match is weak. Rows give clone size only sometimes, using once, few, many, or a class for an expanded clone.

TRBJ2-7 TRBV20-1 many - CSARDYPAYEQYF TGCAGTGCTAGAGATTACCCGGCCTACGAGCAGTACTTC
TRBJ2-1 TRBV7-9 many - CASSLEYYNEQFF TGTGCCAGCAGCTTAGAATACTACAATGAGCAGTTCTTC
TRBJ1-2 TRBV30 few - CAWKSWAYYGYTF TGTGCCTGGAAGTCTTGGGCCTACTATGGCTACACCTTC
TRBJ2-7 TRBV5-1 many TRBD1 CASSSGTGGEQYF TGCGCCAGCAGCTCCGGGACAGGGGGTGAGCAGTACTTC
TRBJ1-1 TRBV27 many TRBD1 CASSATGRITEAFF TGTGCCAGCAGTGCGACAGGGAGGATCACTGAAGCTTTCTTT
TRBJ2-2 TRBV7-2 many - CASRSSPNTGELFF TGTGCCAGCAGATCCAGCCCAAACACCGGGGAGCTGTTTTTT
TRBJ2-7 TRBV5-1 many - CASSLGGTQNDYEQYF TGCGCCAGCAGCTTGGGGGGGACACAAAACGACTACGAGCAGTACTTC
TRBJ2-5 TRBV4-2 few - CASSQEGQGGETQYF TGTGCCAGCAGCCAAGAAGGGCAGGGGGGAGAGACCCAGTACTTC
TRBJ2-3 TRBV5-1 many TRBD1 CASSAGQASTDTQYF TGCGCCAGCAGCGCGGGACAGGCTAGCACAGATACGCAGTATTTT
TRBJ1-1 TRBV7-2 many - CASSLEFGAEAFF TGTGCCAGCAGCTTAGAGTTTGGGGCTGAAGCTTTCTTT
TRBJ2-3 TRBV20-1 many - CSARGSTDTQYF TGCAGTGCCCGGGGGAGCACAGATACGCAGTATTTT
TRBJ1-1 TRBV28 many - CASSLRGGIIGTEAFF TGTGCCAGCAGCCTGCGCGGGGGAATCATAGGTACTGAAGCTTTCTTT
TRBJ2-1 TRBV19 - TRBD2 CASTRPGLRDNEQFF TGTGCCAGTACCCGGCCGGGACTACGCGACAATGAGCAGTTCTTC
TRBJ1-1 TRBV3-1 many - CASSQENWGGAEAFF TGTGCCAGCAGCCAAGAGAACTGGGGGGGGGCTGAAGCTTTCTTT
TRBJ1-1 TRBV10-3 many TRBD1 CAISPGQGFPEAFF TGTGCCATCAGTCCGGGACAGGGGTTTCCTGAAGCTTTCTTT
TRBJ1-5 TRBV28 many - CASSSYSNQPQHF TGTGCCAGCAGTTCGTATAGCAATCAGCCCCAGCATTTT
TRBJ1-6 TRBV18 many - CASSPDRTINSPLHF TGTGCCAGCTCACCCGACAGGACAATCAATTCACCCCTCCACTTT
TRBJ2-1 TRBV20-1 many TRBD2 CSANVAGNEQFF TGCAGTGCAAACGTAGCGGGCAATGAGCAGTTCTTC
TRBJ2-1 TRBV29-1 many TRBD1 CSVEGQGRPDEQFF TGCAGCGTTGAAGGACAGGGAAGGCCCGATGAGCAGTTCTTC
TRBJ1-5 TRBV7-2 many - CASSLKWGSNQPQHF TGTGCCAGCAGCTTAAAGTGGGGTAGCAATCAGCCCCAGCATTTT
TRBJ2-2 TRBV5-5 many - CASSLDRLGTGELFF TGTGCCAGCAGCTTGGACAGGTTGGGGACCGGGGAGCTGTTTTTT
TRBJ2-5 TRBV2 many - CASSFGAQETQYF TGTGCCAGCAGTTTCGGTGCCCAAGAGACCCAGTACTTC
TRBJ1-5 TRBV20-1 many - CSARGRGGNQPQHF TGCAGTGCTAGGGGCAGGGGAGGCAATCAGCCCCAGCATTTT
TRBJ2-3 TRBV5-1 many - CASSRLEVTDTQYF TGCGCCAGCAGCCGGTTAGAGGTCACAGATACGCAGTATTTT
TRBJ2-5 TRBV2 many - CASSGAQARQETQYF TGTGCCAGCAGTGGGGCACAGGCGAGGCAAGAGACCCAGTACTTC
TRBJ1-2 TRBV6-6 many TRBD1 CASSEQGGGVGYTF TGTGCCAGCAGTGAACAGGGGGGAGGCGTCGGCTACACCTTC
TRBJ2-1 TRBV12-3/TRBV12-4 many TRBD1 CASSSSLPGQGYNEQFF TGTGCCAGCAGTTCCTCTCTACCGGGACAGGGGTACAATGAGCAGTTCTTC
TRBJ2-2 TRBV24-1 many - CATSGPGRTGELFF TGTGCCACCAGTGGTCCGGGACGGACCGGGGAGCTGTTTTTT
TRBJ2-1 TRBV5-1 many - CASSLDPGARDNEQFF TGCGCCAGCAGCTTGGATCCGGGGGCGCGAGATAATGAGCAGTTCTTC
TRBJ1-2 TRBV5-1 many - CASSLEASRYGYTF TGCGCCAGCAGCTTGGAGGCCTCCAGGTATGGCTACACCTTC
TRBJ2-1 TRBV20-1 many - CSATEPYNEQFF TGCAGTGCTACTGAACCTTACAATGAGCAGTTCTTC
TRBJ1-1 TRBV6-2/TRBV6-3 many TRBD1 CASGTAYTEAFF TGTGCCAGCGGGACAGCATACACTGAAGCTTTCTTT
TRBJ2-1 TRBV4-1 - TRBD2 CASSQDAERGYNEQFF TGCGCCAGCAGCCAAGATGCGGAGCGGGGGTATAATGAGCAGTTCTTC
TRBJ2-1 TRBV7-6 - TRBD2 CASSPPGRGGSPYNEQFF TGTGCCAGCAGCCCCCCGGGCCGCGGGGGGAGCCCCTACAATGAGCAGTTCTTC
TRBJ2-7 TRBV5-1 many - CASSLSLEGYEQYF TGCGCCAGCAGCCTCTCTCTTGAGGGCTACGAGCAGTACTTC
TRBJ1-5 TRBV7-2 many - CASSSQGNQPQHF TGTGCCAGCAGCTCTCAGGGCAATCAGCCCCAGCATTTT
TRBJ1-5 TRBV5-1 many - CASSLSDRPTYSNQPQHF TGCGCCAGCAGCTTGTCCGACAGGCCAACTTATAGCAATCAGCCCCAGCATTTT
TRBJ1-3 TRBV28 many - CASSPGRFSGNTIYF TGTGCCAGCAGCCCCGGACGCTTCTCTGGAAACACCATATATTTT
TRBJ1-1 TRBV6-6 - - CASSLTGLNTEAFF TGTGCCAGCAGCCTTACTGGGCTGAACACTGAAGCTTTCTTT